The 18 T cell receptor beta chains given below trace back to one sample, sequenced in a study of blood T cell repertoires in COVID-19. Measured with immunoSEQ multiplex PCR; TCRdb has only the in-frame clones, and not every one. This sample carries 150,000 to 200,000 clones, around 80% of them seen once, and the ten largest clones take 2.5% to 3%. The specimen was peripheral blood. The receptors here all came from a woman of 80 years or more with active or convalescent COVID-19.

V and J are TRBV5-5 and TRBJ1-1, with D perhaps matching TRBD1 (6 bases). This CDR3 is built from 15 residues. Trimming pared 4 bases from V and 7 bases from J, leaving 20 bases between. Germline assignment: CDR1 SGHKS and CDR2 YYEKEE (reference sequence). CDR3 residues: CASSAGSAGAVEAFF. The CDR3 region has the DNA TGTGCCAGCAGCGCCGGATCCGCGGGGGCGGTTGAAGCTTTCTTT.

For this clone: The same CDR3 also results from other DNA sequences found in this sample. V is TRBV28 and J is TRBJ1-5, with a tentative D call TRBD1 (6 bases). V lost 2 bases to trimming and J lost 4 bases, with 9 bases between them. Germline values: CDR1 MDHEN, CDR2 SYDVKM. This CDR3 contains 14 residues. The CDR3 is CASSLGQFNQPQHF. CDR3 bases: TGTGCCAGCAGTTTAGGACAGTTTAATCAGCCCCAGCATTTT.

The CDR3 spells CASSSHGTGDYEQYF. For the CDR3, the DNA is TGTGCCAGCAGTTCCCATGGGACAGGGGACTACGAGCAGTACTTC. The J gene is TRBJ2-7, the V gene TRBV28, with 10 bases aligning to TRBD1. V was clipped by 4 bases and J by 3 bases; unmatched bases: 6. The CDR3 is 15 residues long. The germline CDR1 and CDR2 sequences are MDHEN and SYDVKM.

The V call is TRBV4-3, the J call TRBJ1-2, with 8 bases aligning to TRBD1. Germline V gene lookup returns CDR1 LGHNA and CDR2 YSLEER. CDR3 length: 14 amino acids. The trim removed 6 bases at V and 3 bases at J, leaving 6 bases unmatched. The CDR3 DNA follows: TGCGCCAGCAGACCAGGGGGCGGTCACTATGGCTACACCTTC. Its protein product is CASRPGGGHYGYTF.

V usage is TRBV4-1 and J usage is TRBJ1-2; possibly TRBD1 for D (5 bases). Germline lookup yields CDR1 MGHRA and CDR2 YSYEKL. Trimming took off 1 base at V and 6 bases at J, with 15 bases between the two ends. This CDR3 contains 15 residues. Written as DNA, the CDR3 is TGCGCCAGCAGCCAAGGGCATGTGGCGGGGGATGGCTACACCTTC. Translated, it gives CASSQGHVAGDGYTF.

The V call is TRBV5-1, the J call TRBJ1-2, with 8 bases that match TRBD1. The germline gives CDR1 SGHRS, CDR2 YFSETQ. This CDR3 comprises 14 residues. V lost 3 bases and J lost 3; bases outside the gene matches: 4. The CDR3 loop reads CASSSQGADYGYTF. CDR3 in DNA: TGCGCCAGCAGCTCCCAGGGGGCGGACTATGGCTACACCTTC. Looking up the rest from reference TRBV5-1 and TRBJ1-2 gives the full variable domain: KAGVTQTPRYLIKTRGQQVTLSCSPISGHRSVSWYQQTPGQGLQFLFEYFSETQRNKGNFPGRFSGRQFSNSRSEMNVSTLELGDSALYLCASSSQGADYGYTFGSGTRLTVV.

V gene TRBV2 combines with J gene TRBJ2-1, with D tentatively TRBD2 (6 bases). Trimming left V 10 bases short and J 4 bases short, with 20 bases between. CDR1 is SNHLY and CDR2 is FYNNEI in the germline V gene. There are 15 residues in the CDR3. This CDR3 reads CATRETRSSYNEQFF. CDR3 nucleotide sequence: TGTGCCACCCGGGAGACGAGGTCCTCTTACAATGAGCAGTTCTTC.

The chain is built from TRBV29-1 and TRBJ1-2, with 7 bases identical to TRBD1. Germline trimming cut 5 bases from V and 1 base from J; bases unmatched to any gene: 4. This CDR3 is built from 13 residues. CDR1 SQVTM and CDR2 ANQGSEA come from the germline V gene. The CDR3, as DNA: TGCAGCGTTCCAGGGGGATTTAACTATGGCTACACCTTC. Its protein is CSVPGGFNYGYTF. The full variable domain, with the rest looked up from reference TRBV29-1 and TRBJ1-2, is SAVISQKPSRDICQRGTSLTIQCQVDSQVTMMFWYRQQPGQSLTLIATANQGSEATYESGFVIDKFPISRPNLTFSTLTVSNMSPEDSSIYLCSVPGGFNYGYTFGSGTRLTVV.

This clone showed up just a few times. The gene calls are TRBV10-2 and TRBJ1-3; TRBD1 aligns across 7 bases. V gave up 0 bases and J gave up 2 bases; unmatched junction bases: 7. The CDR3 runs 17 residues. CDR1 and CDR2 (germline): WSHSY, SAAADI. The CDR3 bases are TGCGCCAGCAGTGAGTCGCGTAGGGGGCTTACTGGAAACACCATATATTTT. Its translation is CASSESRRGLTGNTIYF.

This clone was seen a handful of times. The chain employs TRBV2 and TRBJ1-3; perhaps TRBD1 as D (5 bases). The CDR3 runs 14 residues. V gave up 8 bases and J gave up 3 bases, with 14 bases separating them. Looked up from germline, CDR1 is SNHLY and CDR2 is FYNNEI. The CDR3 loop is CASFMEQVGNTIYF. For the CDR3, the DNA is TGTGCCAGCTTTATGGAACAGGTTGGAAACACCATATATTTT.

This chain's CDR3 is CASSPRPRGFELAKNIQYF. The CDR3 coding sequence is TGTGCCAGCAGCCCCCGTCCCAGGGGCTTTGAGTTAGCCAAAAACATTCAGTACTTC. V gene TRBV5-4 combines with J gene TRBJ2-4, with D perhaps matching TRBD1 (6 bases). The ends were cut back, 4 bases at V and 0 bases at J, with 23 bases in the middle. CDR1 SGHNT and CDR2 YYREEE come from the germline V gene (reference sequence). CDR3 length: 19 residues.

The chain recombines TRBV5-5 with TRBJ1-4; possible D gene TRBD1, 5 bases. The CDR3 is 13 residues long. V lost 0 bases, J lost 6 bases, and 6 bases lay in between. Looked up from germline, CDR1 is SGHKS and CDR2 is YYEKEE (reference sequence). The CDR3 is CASSLGQHEKLFF. DNA for the CDR3: TGTGCCAGCAGCTTGGGACAGCATGAAAAACTGTTTTTT.

This sequence joins TRBV7-6 and TRBJ2-7, with D maybe TRBD1 (6 bases). CDR1 is SGHVS and CDR2 is FNYEAQ in the germline V gene. Trimming took off 5 bases at V and 1 base at J, with 9 bases between the two ends. The CDR3 spans 13 residues. In DNA, the CDR3 is TGTGCCAGCAGCGCCGGACAGTCCTACGAGCAGTACTTC. It codes for CASSAGQSYEQYF. The whole variable domain, remainder taken from reference TRBV7-6 and TRBJ2-7, is GAGVSQSPRYKVTKRGQDVALRCDPISGHVSLYWYRQALGQGPEFLTYFNYEAQQDKSGLPNDRFSAERPEGSISTLTIQRTEQRDSAMYRCASSAGQSYEQYFGPGTRLTVT.

This clone was observed a few times. This chain connects TRBV6-6 to TRBJ1-1; D is possibly TRBD1 (6 bases). This CDR3 has 15 amino acids. CDR1 and CDR2 from the germline V gene are MNHNY and SVGAGI (reference sequence). V lost 11 bases and J 1 base, leaving 20 bases between the germline ends. In nucleotides, the CDR3 is TGTGCCGTCCGGTTTACCGGGACACAGAACACTGAAGCTTTCTTT. This codes for CAVRFTGTQNTEAFF.

This chain links TRBV7-9 with TRBJ2-7; 9 bases map to TRBD1. Germline assignment: CDR1 SEHNR and CDR2 FQNEAQ (reference sequence). V was pared by 1 base and J by 5 bases, with 9 bases of the junction left unmatched. The CDR3 extends over 16 amino acids. The CDR3 DNA reads TGTGCCAGCAGCTTAGGAATCCGACAGGGGGGCGACGAGCAGTACTTC. It translates to CASSLGIRQGGDEQYF.

This chain uses TRBV28 with TRBJ1-6, with D perhaps matching TRBD1 (6 bases). The CDR3 sequence is 15 residues long. CDR1 MDHEN and CDR2 SYDVKM come from the germline V gene. Trimming took off 3 bases at V and 8 bases at J, with 14 bases between the two ends. As DNA, the CDR3 is TGTGCCAGCAGTTTGCCTACAGGGATTGATTCACCCCTCCACTTT. This codes for CASSLPTGIDSPLHF.

The chain uses TRBV28 and TRBJ1-5; no clear D. The V gene lost 3 bases and the J gene lost 0 bases, with 12 bases spanning the gap. The germline V gene encodes CDR1 MDHEN and CDR2 SYDVKM. The length of the CDR3 is 16 residues. The CDR3 nucleotides are TGTGCCAGCAGTTTCGGAATTCGCGGTAGCAATCAGCCCCAGCATTTT. Translation gives CASSFGIRGSNQPQHF.

The V call is TRBV10-2, the J call TRBJ2-1, with D perhaps TRBD2 (6 bases). The CDR3 is made up of 10 amino acids. The V gene lost 8 bases and the J gene lost 7 bases, with 6 bases spanning the gap. Germline values: CDR1 WSHSY, CDR2 SAAADI. CDR3 DNA: TGCGCCAGCCGGGGGAATGAGCAGTTCTTC. It yields the protein CASRGNEQFF.